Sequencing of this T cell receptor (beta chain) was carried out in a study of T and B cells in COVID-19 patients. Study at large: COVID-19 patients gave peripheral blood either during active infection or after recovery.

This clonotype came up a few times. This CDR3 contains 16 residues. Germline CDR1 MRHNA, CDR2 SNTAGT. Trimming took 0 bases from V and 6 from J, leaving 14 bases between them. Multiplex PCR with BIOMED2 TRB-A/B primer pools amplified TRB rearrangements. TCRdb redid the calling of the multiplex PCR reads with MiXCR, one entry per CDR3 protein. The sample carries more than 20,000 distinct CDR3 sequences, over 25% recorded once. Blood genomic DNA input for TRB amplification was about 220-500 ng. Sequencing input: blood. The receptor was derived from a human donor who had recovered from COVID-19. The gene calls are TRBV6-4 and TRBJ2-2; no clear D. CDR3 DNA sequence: TGTGCCAGCAGTGACTCACTCTCTACTAAGCCCGGGGAGCTGTTTTTT. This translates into CASSDSLSTKPGELFF.